Following are 4 T cell receptor beta chains from one sample sequenced in a study of T cells after yellow fever vaccination. One entry per CDR3 protein, called by TCRdb with MiXCR from the 5' RACE reads. The sample yields some 160,000 distinct CDR3 sequences, around 7% seen once. This specimen consisted of CD4+ T cells sorted from PBMCs, obtained less than 6 days after the first yellow fever vaccination. These receptors originate from a man in his late teens or twenties who received the YFV17D yellow fever vaccine.

This clonotype has a count of ten or more. V is TRBV7-3 and J is TRBJ1-1; D is uncertain. The CDR3 consists of 14 residues. Trimming cost V 3 bases and J 0 bases, with 8 bases left between them. Germline values: CDR1 SGHTA, CDR2 FQGTGA. CDR3 coding DNA: TGTGCCAGCAGCTTCCCAGTGGTGAACACTGAAGCTTTCTTT. Translated, it gives CASSFPVVNTEAFF.

This clonotype showed up just a few times. The rearrangement links TRBV6-2 or TRBV6-3 to TRBJ1-1; the D is unclear. The CDR3 covers 15 residues. Germline CDR1 MNHEY, CDR2 SVGEGT. V was shortened by 0 bases and J by 5 bases, with 13 bases between the two germline ends. The CDR3 DNA reads as TGTGCCAGCAGTTACTCCCCGCTTCGGGATACTGAAGCTTTCTTT. It specifies CASSYSPLRDTEAFF.

This clonotype came up a few times. The genes are TRBV28 and TRBJ2-7, with 9 bases matching TRBD2. CDR3 size: 14 residues. V was clipped by 3 bases and J by 2 bases; unmatched bases: 2. CDR1 is MDHEN, CDR2 SYDVKM, per germline. The CDR3 DNA sequence: TGTGCCAGCAGTTTGGGGACTAGCCCCTACGAGCAGTACGTC. Translated, it gives CASSLGTSPYEQYV.

This clonotype was observed a handful of times. CDR3: CAWSWGNSNEKLFF. As DNA, the CDR3 is TGTGCCTGGAGTTGGGGAAACTCTAATGAAAAACTGTTTTTT. The chain employs TRBV30 and TRBJ1-4; D uncertain. This CDR3 region has 14 residues. The V end was cut by 2 bases, the J end by 3 bases, with 10 bases between. Germline assignment: CDR1 GTSNPN and CDR2 SVGIG (reference sequence). Full variable domain (rest looked up from reference TRBV30 and TRBJ1-4): SQTIHQWPATLVQPVGSPLSLECTVEGTSNPNLYWYRQAAGRGLQLLFYSVGIGQISSEVPQNLSASRPQDRQFILSSKKLLLSDSGFYLCAWSWGNSNEKLFFGSGTQLSVL.